Below, one TCR beta chain is given with its context. Its target is not known. This specimen comes from a study of identifying expanded T cells in peripheral blood. Broader study findings: Technical replicates showed approximately 1.2 changed clones; around two weeks roughly 15; four weeks 19.

Sequencing was performed with immunoSEQ multiplex PCR; in TCRdb, only in-frame clones are kept and a portion is missing. Of more than 85,000 clones listed, around 88% are singletons. The trim removed 4 bases at V and 2 bases at J, leaving 7 bases unmatched. The CDR3 is 15 amino acids. CDR1 is SGHVS and CDR2 is FQNEAQ in the germline V gene. This TCR was sampled from a person aged 18 to 75 in good health. The chain combines TRBV7-8 with TRBJ2-7, with 8 bases matching TRBD1. Specimen: blood. CDR3: CASSSERTGTYEQYF. For the CDR3, the DNA is TGTGCCAGCAGCTCAGAAAGGACAGGGACCTACGAGCAGTACTTC.